This entry lists 30 T cell receptor beta chains sequenced from one sample in a study of cytomegalovirus exposure and HLA in healthy donors. The PCR employed 60 Vbeta primers together with 13 Jbeta primers. The data were produced by immunoSEQ multiplex PCR, yet TCRdb's version contains in-frame clones alone and is incomplete. The data hold over 150,000 clones, with roughly 80% observed a single time. The sample consisted of PBMCs. All receptors come from a male donor in good health and CMV-seronegative.

The V call is TRBV4-1, the J call TRBJ2-7; the match to TRBD2 covers 8 bases. J gave up 2 bases and V 2 bases, and 2 bases lay outside the gene matches. The CDR3 consists of 14 residues. Per the germline V gene, CDR1 is MGHRA and CDR2 is YSYEKL. This CDR3 reads CASSQLSGTYEQYF. The CDR3, as DNA: TGCGCCAGCAGCCAACTTAGCGGGACCTACGAGCAGTACTTC.

This chain joins TRBV6-6 and TRBJ2-7; D is uncertain. This CDR3 comprises 15 residues. Trimming pared 0 bases from V and 6 bases from J, leaving 15 bases between. Germline V CDR1 and CDR2: MNHNY, SVGAGI (reference sequence). Here the CDR3 reads CASSYSSLELVEQYF. The CDR3 nucleotides are TGTGCCAGCAGTTACTCGAGTCTAGAGTTGGTCGAGCAGTACTTC.

This clone was found a few times. V is TRBV6-5 and J is TRBJ2-5; 7 bases fit TRBD2. The CDR3 has 14 amino acids. In germline, CDR1 is MNHEY, CDR2 SVGAGI. J gave up 5 bases and V 0 bases, and 3 bases lay outside the gene matches. The CDR3 bases are TGTGCCAGCAGTTACTCGTATAGCGGGGAGACCCAGTACTTC. Translating it yields CASSYSYSGETQYF.

This chain links TRBV2 with TRBJ1-6; D gene uncertain. V lost 6 bases and J 10 bases, leaving 16 bases between the germline ends. The CDR3 contains 14 residues. Germline CDR1 reads SNHLY; CDR2 reads FYNNEI. The CDR3 sequence: CASRWEGSDSPLHF. CDR3 bases: TGTGCCAGCAGGTGGGAAGGGAGCGACTCACCCCTCCACTTT.

To note about this clone: Other DNA variants within this sample encode the same CDR3. This rearrangement joins TRBV9 to TRBJ1-1, with TRBD1 matching over 7 bases. J was trimmed by 1 base and V by 2 bases; bases with no gene match: 2. CDR1 is SGDLS and CDR2 is YYNGEE in the germline V gene. The CDR3 is 14 residues long. The CDR3 region is CASSVTGANTEAFF. The CDR3 nucleotides read TGTGCCAGCAGCGTTACAGGGGCGAACACTGAAGCTTTCTTT. Filled out from reference TRBV9 and TRBJ1-1, the complete variable domain reads DSGVTQTPKHLITATGQRVTLRCSPRSGDLSVYWYQQSLDQGLQFLIQYYNGEERAKGNILERFSAQQFPDLHSELNLSSLELGDSALYFCASSVTGANTEAFFGQGTRLTVV.

This chain links TRBV2 with TRBJ2-3; D might be TRBD2 (7 bases). In germline, CDR1 is SNHLY, CDR2 FYNNEI. Trimming pared 7 bases from V and 6 bases from J, leaving 20 bases between. This CDR3 is built from 15 residues. The CDR3 DNA sequence: TGTGCCAGCATTAGAGGGGGGGGCGAGGGGGATACGCAGTATTTT. Its protein is CASIRGGGEGDTQYF.

The rearrangement joins TRBV7-2 to TRBJ2-5; 9 nucleotides match TRBD2. Germline CDR1 and CDR2: SGHTA and FQGNSA. With V trimmed by 3 bases and J by 5 bases, 1 base remained unmatched. This CDR3 has 13 amino acids. In DNA form, the CDR3 reads TGTGCCAGCAGCTTGAGCGGGGGGGAGACCCAGTACTTC. Protein product: CASSLSGGETQYF.

The V gene is TRBV7-6, the J gene TRBJ2-1; 9 bases are shared with TRBD1. V shed 3 bases, J shed 9 bases, and the junction held 3 bases outside the gene matches. The CDR3 contains 13 residues. Germline values: CDR1 SGHVS, CDR2 FNYEAQ. DNA of the CDR3: TGTGCCAGCAGCTTCGGGACAGGGAGTGAGCAGTTCTTC. Amino acids: CASSFGTGSEQFF.

This clone has just one count. The sample has other DNA sequences that encode this CDR3 too. The V call is TRBV5-1, the J call TRBJ2-3; possibly TRBD2 for D (6 bases). Germline CDR1 and CDR2: SGHRS and YFSETQ. CDR3 length: 19 amino acids. Deletions cut 4 bases from V and 5 bases from J, with 29 bases between. CDR3 sequence reads: CASSRLGGAAGSQGDTQYF. CDR3 bases: TGCGCCAGCAGCCGGCTCGGGGGAGCAGCGGGCTCCCAGGGAGATACGCAGTATTTT.

This clone was observed a single time. The junction shows a germline mismatch at one end, possibly a read error. The same CDR3 is also encoded by other DNA sequences in this sample. The chain employs TRBV25-1 and TRBJ1-1; D might be TRBD1 (6 bases). The CDR3 consists of 15 residues. CDR1 and CDR2 from the germline V gene are MGHDK and SYGVNS. CDR3 protein: CASSSTGRGNTEAFF. CDR3 bases: TGTGCCAGCAGTTCTACAGGGAGGGGGAACACTGAGGCTTTCTTT. Full variable domain (outside the CDR3, taken from reference TRBV25-1 and TRBJ1-1): EADIYQTPRYLVIGTGKKITLECSQTMGHDKMYWYQQDPGMELHLIHYSYGVNSTEKGDLSSESTVSRIRTEHFPLTLESARPSHTSQYLCASSSTGRGNTEAFFGQGTRLTVV.

The chain uses TRBV9 and TRBJ1-1, with TRBD1 matching over 8 bases. This CDR3 contains 14 residues. V lost 4 bases and J lost 1; bases outside the gene matches: 3. The germline V gene encodes CDR1 SGDLS and CDR2 YYNGEE. The DNA of the CDR3 is TGTGCCAGCAGCCGGGACAGGTCGAACACTGAAGCTTTCTTT. Translation gives CASSRDRSNTEAFF.

The V call is TRBV18, the J call TRBJ2-5; a weak D match, TRBD2 (5 bases). Trimming removed 3 bases at V and 3 bases at J, with 11 bases between. From germline, CDR1 is KGHSH and CDR2 LQKENI. The CDR3 spans 14 residues. The CDR3 DNA is TGTGCCAGCTCACCCCTTTCCGGGAAAGAGACCCAGTACTTC. Translated, it gives CASSPLSGKETQYF.

The chain has TRBV11-3 and TRBJ2-5, with 11 bases that match TRBD2. Germline lookup yields CDR1 SGHNT and CDR2 YENEEA. The CDR3 length is 15 residues. V was clipped by 5 bases and J by 5 bases; unmatched bases: 7. CDR3 protein: CASSATLAGVETQYF. The CDR3 DNA is TGTGCCAGCAGCGCCACACTAGCGGGAGTGGAGACCCAGTACTTC. Full variable domain (missing parts from reference TRBV11-3 and TRBJ2-5): EAGVVQSPRYKIIEKKQPVAFWCNPISGHNTLYWYLQNLGQGPELLIRYENEEAVDDSQLPKDRFSAERLKGVDSTLKIQPAELGDSAVYLCASSATLAGVETQYFGPGTRLLVL.

This clone was detected a few times. This rearrangement joins TRBV5-8 to TRBJ2-5, with TRBD2 identical over 15 bases. Germline CDR1 is SGHTS and CDR2 is YDEGEE. V shed 2 bases, J shed 5 bases, and the junction held 7 bases outside the gene matches. This CDR3 has 17 residues. CDR3 sequence reads: CASSFGLAGGVGETQYF. CDR3 in DNA: TGTGCCAGCAGCTTCGGACTAGCGGGAGGGGTAGGGGAGACCCAGTACTTC.

The chain links TRBV19 to TRBJ1-6; 7 positions agree with TRBD1. Germline lookup yields CDR1 LNHDA and CDR2 SQIVND (reference sequence). V was pared by 6 bases and J by 7 bases, with 3 bases of the junction left unmatched. The CDR3 contains 13 residues. The CDR3 sequence: CASSGQANSPLHF. The CDR3, as DNA: TGTGCCAGTAGCGGACAGGCAAATTCACCCCTCCACTTT.

The chain uses TRBV2 and TRBJ2-7, with 11 nucleotides matching TRBD1. This CDR3 contains 14 residues. V lost 1 base, J lost 4 bases, and 0 bases stayed unmatched. Germline CDR1 reads SNHLY; CDR2 reads FYNNEI. This CDR3 reads CASSEGDRGYEQYF. The CDR3, as DNA: TGTGCCAGCAGTGAAGGGGACAGGGGGTACGAGCAGTACTTC.

The V and J genes are TRBV13 and TRBJ2-5; 12 bases line up with TRBD1. The CDR3 is 16 amino acids. The trim removed 5 bases at V and 4 bases at J, leaving 8 bases unmatched. Germline-derived CDR1 and CDR2 are PRHDT and FYEKMQ (reference sequence). The DNA for the CDR3 is TGTGCCAGCAGCGTAACCGGGACAGGGGGCGTAGAGACCCAGTACTTC. Its protein is CASSVTGTGGVETQYF.

V gene TRBV19 combines with J gene TRBJ2-1, with 8 bases matching TRBD1. CDR1 and CDR2 (germline): LNHDA, SQIVND (reference sequence). The CDR3 has 14 residues. Trimming removed 3 bases from V and 7 bases from J; junction bases left unmatched: 5. CDR3 bases: TGTGCCAGTAGTATTGACAGGGGATCAAATGAGCAGTTCTTC. Amino acids: CASSIDRGSNEQFF.

This chain joins TRBV5-1 and TRBJ1-6; 8 bases line up with TRBD1. The CDR3 covers 16 residues. J was trimmed by 6 bases and V by 7 bases; bases with no gene match: 12. Germline V gives CDR1 SGHRS, CDR2 YFSETQ. DNA of the CDR3: TGCGCCAGCGGAAGGACAGGGCCTGGGAGTAATTCACCCCTCCACTTT. Its protein is CASGRTGPGSNSPLHF. Together with reference TRBV5-1 and TRBJ1-6, the CDR3 gives the full variable domain: KAGVTQTPRYLIKTRGQQVTLSCSPISGHRSVSWYQQTPGQGLQFLFEYFSETQRNKGNFPGRFSGRQFSNSRSEMNVSTLELGDSALYLCASGRTGPGSNSPLHFGNGTRLTVT.

CDR3 sequence: CASSSRLDSSYEQYF. CDR3 nucleotide sequence: TGTGCCAGCAGTTCCCGACTTGACAGCTCCTACGAGCAGTACTTC. V is TRBV2 and J is TRBJ2-7; a weak D match, TRBD1 (5 bases). Per the germline V gene, CDR1 is SNHLY and CDR2 is FYNNEI. Between the trimmed V and J ends, which lost 5 bases and 0 bases, there was a span of 14 bases. This CDR3 is 15 amino acids long.

V gene TRBV28 combines with J gene TRBJ2-3; 8 bases agree with TRBD1. In germline, CDR1 is MDHEN, CDR2 SYDVKM. V trimming: 4 bases; J trimming: 8 bases; junction bases outside the gene matches: 2. The CDR3 is 12 amino acids. CDR3 sequence (DNA): TGTGCCAGCAGTTCAACAGGGGGTACGCAGTATTTT. Protein sequence: CASSSTGGTQYF.

The chain combines TRBV4-3 with TRBJ2-1, with a possible D match to TRBD1 (5 bases). The CDR3 sequence is 15 residues long. Trimming cost V 1 base and J 6 bases, with 13 bases left between them. Per germline, CDR1 LGHNA and CDR2 YSLEER. Written as DNA, the CDR3 is TGCGCCAGCAGCCAAGCCAGGGTAGGAATCAATGAGCAGTTCTTC. It translates to CASSQARVGINEQFF.

This chain joins TRBV4-3 and TRBJ1-2, with D perhaps matching TRBD1 (5 bases). Germline lookup yields CDR1 LGHNA and CDR2 YSLEER. Trimming removed 2 bases from V and 7 bases from J, with 17 bases in between. The CDR3 is made up of 15 amino acids. The CDR3 region is CASSQYDGGLGGYTF. The CDR3 DNA follows: TGCGCCAGCAGCCAATATGACGGGGGGTTGGGTGGCTACACCTTC.

The V call is TRBV5-1, the J call TRBJ2-5; 8 bases are shared with TRBD1. Trimming took 4 bases from V and 2 from J; bases not matched to a gene: 10. The CDR3 sequence is 16 residues long. CDR1 SGHRS and CDR2 YFSETQ come from the germline V gene. In DNA form, the CDR3 reads TGCGCCAGCAGCCAGGGACAGGTTACCCGACAAGAGACCCAGTACTTC. Its translation is CASSQGQVTRQETQYF.

The CDR3 loop reads CASSQDFGEEQYF. CDR3 DNA: TGTGCCAGCAGCCAAGATTTCGGGGAAGAGCAGTACTTC. The chain combines TRBV4-2 with TRBJ2-7; D may be TRBD2 (5 bases). The CDR3 is made up of 13 amino acids. Trimming shortened V by 0 bases and J by 7 bases, and 10 bases separated the two germline ends. Germline V gene sequence: CDR1 LGHNA, CDR2 YNFKEQ.

The V and J genes are TRBV30 and TRBJ2-3, with TRBD2 identical over 11 bases. V dropped 4 bases and J dropped 8; count of bases not matched to a gene: 11. Germline V gene lookup returns CDR1 GTSNPN and CDR2 SVGIG (reference sequence). This CDR3 is 15 amino acids long. DNA for the CDR3: TGTGCCTGGATCACGGGACTAGCGGCCCAAGGTACGCAGTATTTT. This translates into CAWITGLAAQGTQYF.

V is TRBV30 and J is TRBJ2-2; maybe TRBD1 (6 bases). The ends were cut back, 3 bases at V and 2 bases at J, with 10 bases in the middle. The CDR3 consists of 14 residues. Germline V gene data show CDR1 as GTSNPN and CDR2 as SVGIG (reference sequence). CDR3 sequence (DNA): TGTGCCTGGAGCATGGACAGTAACACCGGGGAGCTGTTTTTT. Residues: CAWSMDSNTGELFF.

The rearrangement links TRBV21-1 to TRBJ2-1; the table calls TRBD2, which could not be checked here. TRBV21-1 is recorded as a pseudogene. The CDR3 covers 17 residues. The CDR3 protein is CASSHYLSAGANNEQFF. Written as DNA, the CDR3 is TGTGCCAGCAGTCATTACCTTTCAGCGGGAGCTAACAATGAGCAGTTCTTC.

The V call is TRBV5-1, the J call TRBJ2-5; a weak D match, TRBD1 (5 bases). Germline V gene data show CDR1 as SGHRS and CDR2 as YFSETQ. Trimming took off 4 bases at V and 1 base at J, with 17 bases between the two ends. The CDR3 runs to 16 residues. The CDR3 nucleotides are TGCGCCAGCAGCAGGCCCCTTTTAGGGGTCCAAGAGACCCAGTACTTC. Amino acid sequence: CASSRPLLGVQETQYF.

This CDR3 reads CASSFSGGAHTQYF. In nucleotides, the CDR3 is TGCGCCAGCAGCTTTAGCGGGGGGGCGCATACGCAGTATTTT. The genes are TRBV5-1 and TRBJ2-3; TRBD2 agrees at 11 bases. The ends lost 2 bases at V and 7 bases at J; junction bases unmatched: 3. The CDR3 runs 14 residues. CDR1 and CDR2 from the germline V gene are SGHRS and YFSETQ.